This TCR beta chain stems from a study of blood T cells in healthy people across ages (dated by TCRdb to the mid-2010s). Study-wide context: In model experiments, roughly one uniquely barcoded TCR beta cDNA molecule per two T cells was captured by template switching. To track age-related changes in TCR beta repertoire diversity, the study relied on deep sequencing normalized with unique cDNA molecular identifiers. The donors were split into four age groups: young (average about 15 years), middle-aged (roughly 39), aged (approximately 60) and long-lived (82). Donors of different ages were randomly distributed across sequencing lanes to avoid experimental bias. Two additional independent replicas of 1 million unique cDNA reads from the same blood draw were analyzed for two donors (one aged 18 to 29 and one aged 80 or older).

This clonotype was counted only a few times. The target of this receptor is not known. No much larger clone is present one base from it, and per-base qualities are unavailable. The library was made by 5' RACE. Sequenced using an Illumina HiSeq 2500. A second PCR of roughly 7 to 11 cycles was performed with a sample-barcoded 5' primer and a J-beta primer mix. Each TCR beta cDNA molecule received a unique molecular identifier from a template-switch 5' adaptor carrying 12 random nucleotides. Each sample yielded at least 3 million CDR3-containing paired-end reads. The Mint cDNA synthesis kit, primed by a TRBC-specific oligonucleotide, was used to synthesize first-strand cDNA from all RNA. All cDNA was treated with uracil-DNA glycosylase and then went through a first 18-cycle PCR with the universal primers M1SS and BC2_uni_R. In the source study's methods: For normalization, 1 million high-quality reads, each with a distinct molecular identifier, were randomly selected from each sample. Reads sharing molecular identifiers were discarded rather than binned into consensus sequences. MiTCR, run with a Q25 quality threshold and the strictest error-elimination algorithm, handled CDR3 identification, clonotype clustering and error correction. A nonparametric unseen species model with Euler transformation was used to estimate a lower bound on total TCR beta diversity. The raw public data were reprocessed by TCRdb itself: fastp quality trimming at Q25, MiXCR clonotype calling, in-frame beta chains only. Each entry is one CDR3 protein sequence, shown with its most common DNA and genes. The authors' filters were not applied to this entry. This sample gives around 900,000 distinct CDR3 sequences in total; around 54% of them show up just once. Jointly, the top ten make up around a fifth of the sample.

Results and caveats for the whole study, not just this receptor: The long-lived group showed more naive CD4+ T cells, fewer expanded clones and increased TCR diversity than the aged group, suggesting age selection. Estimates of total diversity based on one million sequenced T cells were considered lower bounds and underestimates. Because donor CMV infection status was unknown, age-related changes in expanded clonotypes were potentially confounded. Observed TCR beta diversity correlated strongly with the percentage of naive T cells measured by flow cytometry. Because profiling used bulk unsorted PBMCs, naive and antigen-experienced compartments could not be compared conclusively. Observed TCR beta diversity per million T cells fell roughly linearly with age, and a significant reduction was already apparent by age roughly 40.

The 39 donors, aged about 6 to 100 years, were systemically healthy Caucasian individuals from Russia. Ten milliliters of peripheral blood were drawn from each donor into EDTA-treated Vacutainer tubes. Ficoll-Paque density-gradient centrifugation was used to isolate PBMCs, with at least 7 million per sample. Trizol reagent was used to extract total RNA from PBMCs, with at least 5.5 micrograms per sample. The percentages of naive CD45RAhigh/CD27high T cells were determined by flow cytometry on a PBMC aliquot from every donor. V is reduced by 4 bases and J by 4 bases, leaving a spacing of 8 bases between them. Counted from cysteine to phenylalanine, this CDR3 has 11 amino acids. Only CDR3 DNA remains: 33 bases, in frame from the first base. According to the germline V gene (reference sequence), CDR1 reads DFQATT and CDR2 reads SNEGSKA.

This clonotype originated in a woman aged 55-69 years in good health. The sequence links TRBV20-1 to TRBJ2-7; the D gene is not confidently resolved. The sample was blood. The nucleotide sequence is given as TGCAGTGCTATCGAGAGTTACGAGCAGTACTTC. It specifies CSAIESYEQYF.